Listed below are T cell receptor beta chains from one sample, sequenced in a study of monozygotic twins with inflammatory bowel disease. One entry per CDR3 protein, without DNA, is what TCRdb gives after re-calling the 5' RACE reads. Recorded for this sample: 420,000 or so distinct CDR3 sequences. Material: blood. These receptors originate from a human donor with ulcerative colitis or Crohn's disease, or a healthy co-twin of an affected twin (not recorded which). Both conserved end residues are part of each CDR3.

CDR3aa	v_gene	j_gene
CSARAGQLHYNEQFF	TRBV20-1	TRBJ2-1
CASSQGQGGAFF	TRBV6-2/TRBV6-3	TRBJ1-1
CSARHTGGRSYTF	TRBV20-1	TRBJ1-2
CASSTGNTIYF	TRBV18	TRBJ1-3
CASSRDRLNTEAFF	TRBV5-1	TRBJ1-1
CASRPLGSGVGETQYF	TRBV5-5	TRBJ2-5
CASSLGFRVTEAFF	TRBV7-2	TRBJ1-1
CASSESAGGMWNEQFF	TRBV10-2	TRBJ2-1
CASSQPGLEEKLFF	TRBV14	TRBJ1-4
CASSSLWTGRTGELFF	TRBV5-1	TRBJ2-2
CASSLGAGEANQPQHF	TRBV4-2	TRBJ1-5
CASSFGLGPPNEQFF	TRBV27	TRBJ2-1
CASSLSGGGEAFF	TRBV5-6	TRBJ1-1
CASRTNSNNEETQYF	TRBV6-1	TRBJ2-5
CASSLRGRENQPQHF	TRBV27	TRBJ1-5
CASSSPWGAIQETQYF	TRBV7-6	TRBJ2-5
CASSYLAEPTDTQYF	TRBV6-5	TRBJ2-3
CASSVGTGGSEAFF	TRBV9	TRBJ1-1
CSARSLEANTEAFF	TRBV20-1	TRBJ1-1
CASSSTGPYSNQPQHF	TRBV27	TRBJ1-5
CASKLGEHNEKLFF	TRBV23-1	TRBJ1-4
CASSPGGEGQRRDF	TRBV5-1	TRBJ2-7
CASRLSGGRYNEQFF	TRBV7-9	TRBJ2-1
CAWSPGLFSYSGANVLTF	TRBV30	TRBJ2-6
CASRSDRGYGYTF	TRBV12-3/TRBV12-4	TRBJ1-2
CASSQDQGIFTDTQYF	TRBV4-3	TRBJ2-3
CASGLGQGNTEAFF	TRBV4-2	TRBJ1-1
CASSIDSSYEQYF	TRBV5-1	TRBJ2-7
CASSTPSGGTSKNIQYF	TRBV7-9	TRBJ2-4
CASSYGSPYEQYF	TRBV6-2/TRBV6-3	TRBJ2-7
CASTRTVTGELFF	TRBV5-1	TRBJ2-2
CASSEQPTGTEAFF	TRBV6-1	TRBJ1-1
CASSLSVGYQETQYF	TRBV27	TRBJ2-5
CASSLAPKADYGYTF	TRBV7-2	TRBJ1-2
CASSYSDGTSYEQYF	TRBV6-5	TRBJ2-7
CASQVPSYEQYF	TRBV6-2/TRBV6-3	TRBJ2-7
CASSPGQAKETQYF	TRBV18	TRBJ2-5
CASTEGPMSYEQYF	TRBV7-3	TRBJ2-7
CASSKPHKCHEKLFF	TRBV21-1	TRBJ1-4
CSARDDGEKLFF	TRBV20-1	TRBJ1-4
CASSPSVRGGDTEAFF	TRBV7-8	TRBJ1-1
CASSLDRDGAQHF	TRBV19	TRBJ1-5
CASSPLGLASNEQFF	TRBV9	TRBJ2-1
CASSGPGKANTGELFF	TRBV10-1	TRBJ2-2
CSAADGTGQAQPQHF	TRBV20-1	TRBJ1-5
CASSLNRLAGAGNTGELFF	TRBV27	TRBJ2-2
CASSSAAGGNEQFF	TRBV9	TRBJ2-1
CASSRLGTDTQYF	TRBV6-6	TRBJ2-3